This T cell receptor beta chain was profiled in a study of T cells after yellow fever vaccination (dated 2019 in TCRdb). About the investigation overall: The SMART-Seq v4 Ultra Low Input RNA kit was used to prepare libraries from fractions with low cell numbers. Bulk TCR alpha and beta repertoires were sequenced longitudinally to track T-cell clones before and after primary and booster YFV17D yellow fever vaccination. Two healthy male donors made up the cohort, one aged 18 to 30 years and the other aged 30 to 40 years. Blood was collected at multiple timepoints before and after primary and secondary immunization, and bulk PBMC replicates and cell subsets were isolated. What the work shows at the level of the full study, not this receptor alone: The study included only a couple of donors, which limits how far the findings can be generalized. The secondary T-cell response was found to be weaker but faster than the primary response, with a peak reached on day 5 rather than on day 15. Computational filtering was required because FACS-sorted repertoires could contain abundant contaminating clonotypes from the bulk population. After the booster, most clones that had expanded after primary vaccination were detected again (about 95% of CD4 and roughly nine tenths of CD8), suggesting broad maintenance of memory. A small share of clonotypes was detected in both CD4 and CD8 compartments, with the overlap likely arising from convergent recombination.

The germline V gene specifies MRHNA as CDR1 and SNTAGT as CDR2. The CDR3 covers 15 residues, taking in both the cysteine and the phenylalanine. Of the read, only the CDR3 DNA is kept; its 45 bases are in frame from base 1. V ends up 5 bases short and J 10 bases short, with an unmatched junction base count of 12. Sequencing instrument: Illumina NovaSeq 6000. TCR cDNA was made using 5'RACE template switching, a step that added a universal primer site and unique molecular identifiers. Priming for cDNA synthesis came from both the TCR alpha and TCR beta constant segments. Library amplification involved two PCR steps, and the second step added sample barcodes and sequencing adapters. Sequencing of libraries was done on Illumina HiSeq 2500 (2x100 bp) or NovaSeq (2x150 bp). Turning to the authors' computational methods: Demultiplexing of reads and collapsing into UMI consensus sequences were performed with MIGEC, and V(D)J alignment was carried out with MiXCR. Vaccine-responding clonotypes were defined with edgeR using replicate PBMC samples, requiring FDR below 0.01 and a log2 fold change above 5 up to day 15. Each bulk clonotype received a CD4 or CD8 identity based on whether the sequenced CD4 or CD8 repertoire contained that clonotype at higher abundance. TCRdb redid the processing of the public reads, applying fastp at Q25 and MiXCR, and retained in-frame beta chains. Merged by CDR3 protein, the rows form single entries marked with the most common genes and DNA. The V and J calls reflect TCRdb's pipeline rather than the authors' work. For this sample the table gives around 300,000 distinct CDR3 sequences, of which 3.5% to 4.5% were detected only once. Of the sample, approximately 19% falls within the top ten clones.

The sample's treatment or condition label is to be understood as: live attenuated yellow fever vaccine strain. At every blood-draw timepoint, two biological replicates of bulk PBMCs were collected. A standard Ficoll-Paque protocol was used to isolate PBMCs from peripheral blood. TriZol was used to extract RNA from bulk PBMCs, from CD4 and CD8 fractions, and from dextramer-positive and dextramer-negative fractions. This clonotype came up many times. Which antigen it targets is not known. Base qualities are not at hand, and no much larger clone is one base apart. This chain is built from TRBV6-4 and TRBJ2-1; 9 bases in the middle match TRBD2. Sequencing used PBMCs, obtained 15 days after the yellow fever booster vaccination. The clonotype comes from a man aged 18 to 30 who received the YFV17D yellow fever vaccine. CDR3 protein: CASSRRAGGWEEQFF. The nucleotide sequence reads as follows: TGTGCCAGCAGTCGCAGAGCGGGGGGCTGGGAAGAGCAGTTCTTC.